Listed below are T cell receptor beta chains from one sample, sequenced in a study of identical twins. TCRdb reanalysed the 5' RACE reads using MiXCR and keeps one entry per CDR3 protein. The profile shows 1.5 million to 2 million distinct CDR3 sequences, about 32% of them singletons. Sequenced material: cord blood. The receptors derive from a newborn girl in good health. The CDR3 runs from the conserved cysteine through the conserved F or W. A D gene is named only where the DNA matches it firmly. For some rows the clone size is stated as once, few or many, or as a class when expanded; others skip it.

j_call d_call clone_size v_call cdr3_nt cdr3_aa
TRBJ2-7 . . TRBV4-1 TGCGCCAGCAGCAGGGCGCCTACGTCCTACGAGCAGTACTTC CASSRAPTSYEQYF
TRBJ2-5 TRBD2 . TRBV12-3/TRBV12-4 TGTGCCAGCAGTTCCCAGCGGGGGAGAGAAGAGACCCAGTACTTC CASSSQRGREETQYF
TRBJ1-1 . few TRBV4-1 TGCGCCAGCAGCCAAGAATGGTCGCGGCCCCAGGCTTTCTTT CASSQEWSRPQAFF
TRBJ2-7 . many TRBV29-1 TGCAGCGGGAGGGAGGATTGGTCCTACGAGCAGTACTTC CSGREDWSYEQYF
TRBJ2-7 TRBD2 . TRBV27 TGTGCCAGCAGTTTATCGGGACGGGACTACTACGAGCAGTACTTC CASSLSGRDYYEQYF
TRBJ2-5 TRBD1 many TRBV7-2 TGTGCCGTTTCGGGACAGCCACAAGAGACCCAGTACTTC CAVSGQPQETQYF
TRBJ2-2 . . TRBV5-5 TGTGCCAGCAGCGCGCCCACGAACACCGGGGAGCTGTTTTTT CASSAPTNTGELFF
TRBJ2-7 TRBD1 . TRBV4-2 TGTGCCAGCAGCCAAGTTCCAAGGGACAGCCCCTTCGACGAGCAGTACTTC CASSQVPRDSPFDEQYF
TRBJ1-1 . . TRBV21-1 TGTGCCAGCACGCAAGGGGAATGGGACACTGAAGCTTTCTTT CASTQGEWDTEAFF
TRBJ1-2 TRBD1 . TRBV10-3 TGTGCCATCAGTGATCCAGACAGGGTTGGCGGCTACACCTTC CAISDPDRVGGYTF
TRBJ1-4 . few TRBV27 TGTGCCAGCAGTTTTCTCTGGAATGAAAAACTGTTTTTT CASSFLWNEKLFF
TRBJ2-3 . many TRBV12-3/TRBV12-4 TGTGCCAGCAGTTTTACCCGCACAGATACGCAGTATTTT CASSFTRTDTQYF
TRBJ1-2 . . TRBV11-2 TGTGCCAGCAGCTTAGAGCACGCTCAGTCCGGCTACACCTTC CASSLEHAQSGYTF
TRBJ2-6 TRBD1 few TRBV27 TGTGCCAGCAGTTTACGCGCAGGGGGCATCTCTGGGGCCAACGTCCTGACTTTC CASSLRAGGISGANVLTF
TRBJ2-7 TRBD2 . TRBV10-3 TGTGCCATAAAGCGGGACGACTCCTACAATGAGCAGTACTTC CAIKRDDSYNEQYF
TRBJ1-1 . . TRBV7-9 TGTGCCAGCAGCCCACGACCCTTGAACACTGAAGCTTTCTTT CASSPRPLNTEAFF
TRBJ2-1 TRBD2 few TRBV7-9 TGTGCCAGCAGCCCCTGGACTAGCGGGGATTACAATGAGCAGTTCTTC CASSPWTSGDYNEQFF
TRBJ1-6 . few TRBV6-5 TGTGCCAGCAGGTCATCCGGAGGCAGCGATTCACCCCTCCACTTT CASRSSGGSDSPLHF
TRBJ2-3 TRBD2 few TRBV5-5 TGTGCCAGCAGCTCCACTAGCGGGGGGTCGTACCCAGATACGCAGTATTTT CASSSTSGGSYPDTQYF
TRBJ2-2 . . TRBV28 TGTGCCAGCACCCTAGGGGTAGTAGGCACCGGGGAGCTGTTTTTT CASTLGVVGTGELFF
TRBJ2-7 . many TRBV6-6 TGTGCCAGCAGTTCCCGGGACCTTTCCTACGAGCAGTACTTC CASSSRDLSYEQYF
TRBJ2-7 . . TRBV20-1 TGCAGTGCTAGAGATCCCGGGCATAGCTCCTACAATGAGCAGTACTTC CSARDPGHSSYNEQYF
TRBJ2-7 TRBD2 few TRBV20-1 TGCAGTGCTAGAAGCAGCGGGAGAAGTAACGAGCAGTACTTC CSARSSGRSNEQYF
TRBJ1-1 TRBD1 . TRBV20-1 TGCAGTGCTAAGGCCGGGACAGGGAACACTGAAGCTTTCTTT CSAKAGTGNTEAFF
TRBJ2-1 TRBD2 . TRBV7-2 TGTGCCAGCAGCTCCAGCGGGGGGACCTCCTACAATGAGCAGTTCTTC CASSSSGGTSYNEQFF
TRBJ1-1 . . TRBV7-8 TGTGCCAGCAGCTCCCAGACACAGAACACTGAAGCTTTCTTT CASSSQTQNTEAFF
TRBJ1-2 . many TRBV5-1 TGCGCCAGCAGCTTGGGACAGGACTATGGCTACACCTTC CASSLGQDYGYTF
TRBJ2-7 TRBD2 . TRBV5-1 TGCGCCAGCAGCTTGATGGGGAGCGGGAGGATAGACGAGCAGTACTTC CASSLMGSGRIDEQYF
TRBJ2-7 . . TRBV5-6 TGTGCCAGCAGCTCGATTGACGTTTCGAGCTCCTACGAGCAGTACTTC CASSSIDVSSSYEQYF
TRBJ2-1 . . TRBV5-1 TGCGCCAGCAGCTTGATGGGGACCCAGAGCAATGAGCAGTTCTTC CASSLMGTQSNEQFF
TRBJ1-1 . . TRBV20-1 TGCAGTGCTAGATGGACACGGGGGGCGCATAGCACTGAAGCTTTCTTT CSARWTRGAHSTEAFF
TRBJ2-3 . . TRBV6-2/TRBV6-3 TGTGCCAGCAGTTACCCTTACAACAGAGGACTTACGCAGTATTTT CASSYPYNRGLTQYF
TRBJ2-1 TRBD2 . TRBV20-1 TGCAGTGCTAGGGGGTTAGTAGCGGGAGGGCCGAATGAGCAGTTCTTC CSARGLVAGGPNEQFF
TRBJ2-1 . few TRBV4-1 TGCGCCAGCAGCCCAACCCCCCGCACGACCTCCTACAATGAGCAGTTCTTC CASSPTPRTTSYNEQFF
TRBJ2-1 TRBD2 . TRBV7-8 TGTGCCAGCAGCTTATGGGTAGCGGGAGATCGGTATGAGCAGTTCTTC CASSLWVAGDRYEQFF
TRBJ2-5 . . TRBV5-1 TGCGCCAGCAGCTTATTTTTGGGCGTACAAGAGACCCAGTACTTC CASSLFLGVQETQYF
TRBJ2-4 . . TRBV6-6 TGTGCCAGCAGTTACTCAGGCGGGCCAAACATTCAGTACTTC CASSYSGGPNIQYF
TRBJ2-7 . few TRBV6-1 TGTGCCAGCAACGCCTACGAGCAGTACTTC CASNAYEQYF
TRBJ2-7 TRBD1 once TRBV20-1 TGCAGTGCTACCCTAGGACAGGGCGCAACCTACGAGCAGTACTTC CSATLGQGATYEQYF
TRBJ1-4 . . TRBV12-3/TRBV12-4 TGTGCCAGCACCAGCTACAGGGAGTGGGGAAATGAAAAACTGTTTTTT CASTSYREWGNEKLFF
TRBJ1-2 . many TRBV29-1 TGCAGCGTTCCGGGGTTCTTGGATGGCTACACCTTC CSVPGFLDGYTF
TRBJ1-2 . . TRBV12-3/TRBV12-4 TGTGCCAGCAACACCGGACGGCTCTATGGCTACACCTTC CASNTGRLYGYTF
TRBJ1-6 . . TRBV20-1 TGCAGTGCTACTAGGGGTAAAGGTGATTCACCCCCCCACTTT CSATRGKGDSPPHF
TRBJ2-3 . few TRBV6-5 TGTGCCAGCAGTTACTCGAAACAGGCAGATACGCAGTATTTT CASSYSKQADTQYF
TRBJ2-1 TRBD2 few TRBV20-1 TGCAGTGCTAGAGGACTAGCGGGGGTTGAGCAGTTCTTC CSARGLAGVEQFF
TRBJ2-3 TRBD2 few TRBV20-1 TGCAGTGCTAGAGGCCTTAGCGGGGGGGCGTCTTTATCTTTGGATACGCAGTATTTT CSARGLSGGASLSLDTQYF
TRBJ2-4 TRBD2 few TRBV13 TGTGCCAGCAGCTTAGATACGGGACTAGCGGAGGCAAACATTCAGTACTTC CASSLDTGLAEANIQYF
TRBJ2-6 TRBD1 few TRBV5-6 TGTGCCAGCAGCTTCCGGGACAGGGCTCTCTTTGGGGCCAACGTCCTGACTTTC CASSFRDRALFGANVLTF
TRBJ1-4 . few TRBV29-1 TGCAGCGTTGGACAAGGGGCAACTAATGAAAAACTGTTTTTT CSVGQGATNEKLFF
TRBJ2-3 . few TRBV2 TGTGCCGGTCGCTTAAACACAGATACGCAGTATTTT CAGRLNTDTQYF
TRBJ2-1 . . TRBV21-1 TGTGCCAGCATAGGGTGGGGCTACAATGAGCAGTTCTTC CASIGWGYNEQFF
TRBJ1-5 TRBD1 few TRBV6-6 TGTGCCAGCAGTAGGACAGGACGCCAGCCCCAGCATTTT CASSRTGRQPQHF
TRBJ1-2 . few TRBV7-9 TGTGCCAGCAGCCCCGACAGGCTAATTTTCTATGGCTACACCTTC CASSPDRLIFYGYTF
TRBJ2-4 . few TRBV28 TGTGCCAGCAGAAGACCGATAGCCAAAAACATTCAGTACTTC CASRRPIAKNIQYF
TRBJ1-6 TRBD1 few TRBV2 TGTGCCAGCAGTGAATGGGGGACAGCCAATTCACCCCTCCACTTT CASSEWGTANSPLHF
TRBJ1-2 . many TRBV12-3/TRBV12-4 TGTGCCAGCAGTTTCGACAGCTATGGCTACACCTTC CASSFDSYGYTF
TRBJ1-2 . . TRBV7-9 TGTGCCAGCAGCTTCGTGGCGTATGGCTACACCTTC CASSFVAYGYTF
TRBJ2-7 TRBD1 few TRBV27 TGTGCCAGCGCGCCCGACAGGGTCCCATTTTTCTACGAGCAGTACTTC CASAPDRVPFFYEQYF
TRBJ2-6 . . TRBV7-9 TGTGCCAGCAGCTTAGTAAGAGGGATGTCTGGGGCCAACGTCCTGACTTTC CASSLVRGMSGANVLTF